The 5 T cell receptor beta chains listed next were all sequenced from one sample in a study of technical replicates of blood from several donors. Using immunoSEQ multiplex PCR, the repertoire was profiled, and TCRdb retains in-frame clones only, with some absent. The data show about 81,000 clones, approximately 75% seen once. The sample was PBMCs. The receptors originated from a human donor in good health. Some clones in this sample may be carry-over from other donors' samples.

This clone was detected only once. CDR3 residues: CASSTGLAGGLYEQYF. The CDR3 bases are TGTGCCAGCAGCACCGGACTAGCGGGGGGGCTCTACGAGCAGTACTTC. V is TRBV7-2 and J is TRBJ2-7; 15 bases agree with TRBD2. There are 16 residues in the CDR3. The V and J ends lost 5 bases and 3 bases, in that order; junction bases with no gene match: 5. CDR1 is SGHTA, CDR2 FQGNSA, per germline.

The chain is built from TRBV20-1 and TRBJ2-7; D is unresolved. This CDR3 has 11 residues. Trimming removed 6 bases at V and 4 bases at J, with 10 bases between. The germline gives CDR1 DFQATT, CDR2 SNEGSKA (reference sequence). This CDR3 reads CSAGLEYEQYF. DNA of the CDR3: TGCAGTGCCGGGTTAGAATACGAGCAGTACTTC.

V usage is TRBV7-9 and J usage is TRBJ1-3; D may be TRBD1 (6 bases). V gave up 5 bases and J gave up 1 base, with 12 bases separating them. This CDR3 spans 15 amino acids. Germline assignment: CDR1 SEHNR and CDR2 FQNEAQ (reference sequence). CDR3 DNA: TGTGCCAGCAGCGGGCACAGGGATTCTGGAAACACCATATATTTT. This encodes CASSGHRDSGNTIYF.

This clone was picked up one time. The V call is TRBV7-2, the J call TRBJ2-7; TRBD2 matches 9 bases. The germline V gene has CDR1 SGHTA and CDR2 FQGNSA. V lost 3 bases and J lost 6; bases outside the gene matches: 9. CDR3 length: 15 residues. CDR3 region: CASSLVAGVRGEQYF. CDR3 sequence (DNA): TGTGCCAGCAGCTTGGTAGCGGGAGTAAGGGGCGAGCAGTACTTC.

J is TRBJ1-1 and V is TRBV7-3; no reliable D call. Per the germline V gene, CDR1 is SGHTA and CDR2 is FQGTGA. The CDR3 covers 13 residues. V was clipped by 5 bases and J by 3 bases, with 10 bases between them. The CDR3 coding sequence is TGTGCCAGCAGCAGATCGAGGGACACTGAAGCTTTCTTT. Protein sequence: CASSRSRDTEAFF.